Following are 25 T cell receptor beta chains from one sample sequenced in a study of blood T cells in healthy people across ages. A second PCR of 7 to 11 cycles used a sample-barcoded 5' primer and a J-beta primer mix. One entry per CDR3 protein, called by TCRdb with MiXCR from the 5' RACE reads. Here the sample spans more than 1,400,000 distinct CDR3 sequences, approximately 42% being singletons. Specimen: blood. The source of these receptors is a woman younger than 30 in good health.

The rearrangement links TRBV6-1 to TRBJ2-5, with 7 positions matching TRBD2. The length of the CDR3 is 16 residues. CDR1 and CDR2 from the germline V gene are MNHNS and SASEGT. J lost 2 bases, V lost 5 bases, and 11 bases had no gene match. The CDR3 sequence: CASSPTLGRGQETQYF. The CDR3 coding sequence is TGTGCCAGCAGTCCCACCTTGGGGCGGGGGCAAGAGACCCAGTACTTC.

With respect to this clonotype: A much larger clone differs from this one at a single base, so this may be a read error. The CDR3 DNA reads as TGTGCCAGCTCGCCCGGGGCAGGGAACTACGAGCAGTACTTC. Its protein is CASSPGAGNYEQYF. The chain joins TRBV18 to TRBJ2-7; D is possibly TRBD1 or TRBD2 (5 bases each). Trimming removed 6 bases at V and 3 bases at J, with 15 bases between. CDR3 size: 14 residues. Germline V gene sequence: CDR1 KGHSH, CDR2 LQKENI.

The chain links TRBV29-1 to TRBJ2-5; D possibly corresponds to TRBD1 (5 bases). This CDR3 has 16 amino acids. Germline V gene lookup returns CDR1 SQVTM and CDR2 ANQGSEA. Trimming shortened V by 5 bases and J by 5 bases, and 24 bases separated the two germline ends. The CDR3 coding sequence is TGCAGCGTTAACCTTCAGTGGGGCCCGGAGAGGGAGACCCAGTACTTC. Protein product: CSVNLQWGPERETQYF.

This clonotype has a handful of counts. This chain joins TRBV12-3 or TRBV12-4 and TRBJ2-7; 10 nucleotides line up with TRBD2. The V gene end was trimmed by 6 bases and the J gene end by 7 bases; junction bases not matched to a gene: 9. The CDR3 runs to 14 residues. The CDR3 is CASSPSSGSREQYF. CDR3 in DNA: TGTGCCAGCAGCCCTTCTAGCGGGAGTCGGGAGCAGTACTTC.

V is TRBV20-1 and J is TRBJ2-1, with TRBD2 identical over 9 bases. CDR3 length equals 16 residues. V shed 6 bases and J 0 bases; nucleotides not matched to a gene: 9. Germline CDR1 DFQATT, CDR2 SNEGSKA (reference sequence). DNA for the CDR3: TGCAGTGCCACCTCTAGCGGGGAGAGCTCCTACAATGAGCAGTTCTTC. Translating it yields CSATSSGESSYNEQFF.

This clonotype was counted many times. At one of its ends the junction is not consistent with the germline gene, which may arise from a read error. V gene TRBV5-1 combines with J gene TRBJ1-1; D gene unclear. CDR1 and CDR2 (germline): SGHRS, YFSETQ. This CDR3 region has 14 residues. CDR3 in amino acids: CASSLVGGNTEAFF. DNA for the CDR3: TGTGCCAGCAGCTTAGTCGGAGGGAACACTGAAGCTTTCTTT.

In the case of this clonotype: A much larger clonotype is one base distant, so this may be a read error. The rearrangement links TRBV7-9 to TRBJ1-2; D not resolved. Looked up from germline, CDR1 is SEHNR and CDR2 is FQNEAQ (reference sequence). The CDR3 has 14 amino acids. Here the CDR3 DNA reads TGTGCCAGCGCAGCCCGAGGCGGGCCCTATGGCCACACCTTC. It specifies CASAARGGPYGHTF. Looking up the rest from reference TRBV7-9 and TRBJ1-2 gives the full variable domain: DTGVSQNPRHKITKRGQNVTFRCDPISEHNRLYWYRQTLGQGPEFLTYFQNEAQLEKSRLLSDRFSAERPKGSFSTLEIQRTEQGDSAMYLCASAARGGPYGHTFGSGTRLTVV.

The chain uses TRBV2 and TRBJ2-7; 10 bases line up with TRBD2. CDR3 length: 15 residues. The germline gives CDR1 SNHLY, CDR2 FYNNEI. V shed 7 bases, J shed 0 bases, and the junction held 6 bases outside the gene matches. CDR3 nucleotide sequence: TGTGCCAGCAAACTAGCGGGAATAAGCTCCTACGAGCAGTACTTC. Encoded protein: CASKLAGISSYEQYF.

The rearrangement joins TRBV20-1 to TRBJ2-5, with D possibly matching TRBD2 (5 bases). Germline assignment: CDR1 DFQATT and CDR2 SNEGSKA (reference sequence). Trimming shortened V by 1 base and J by 3 bases, and 12 bases separated the two germline ends. This CDR3 is 14 amino acids long. As DNA, the CDR3 is TGCAGTGCTAGAGGGAGGCGGCGAGAAGAGACCCAGTACTTC. Its translation is CSARGRRREETQYF.

The genes are TRBV12-3 or TRBV12-4 and TRBJ2-3; perhaps TRBD1 as D (6 bases). The CDR3 sequence is 15 residues long. Between the trimmed V and J ends, which lost 3 bases and 15 bases, there was a span of 25 bases. DNA for the CDR3: TGTGCCAGCAGTTTTGGAACAGTGAGGACAGATGCGGAATATTTT. It specifies CASSFGTVRTDAEYF.

The CDR3 region is CASTLRTSGGTDTQYF. The CDR3 nucleotides read TGCGCCAGCACACTTCGGACTAGCGGGGGCACAGATACGCAGTATTTT. The chain has TRBV4-1 and TRBJ2-3; TRBD2 aligns across 12 bases. From germline, CDR1 is MGHRA and CDR2 YSYEKL. There are 16 residues in the CDR3. The V and J ends lost 7 bases and 1 base, in that order; junction bases with no gene match: 6.

The chain couples TRBV20-1 to TRBJ2-1; 9 nucleotides align to TRBD2. CDR1 is DFQATT, CDR2 SNEGSKA, per germline (reference sequence). This CDR3 has 16 amino acids. With 0 bases clipped from V and 4 bases from J, the junction kept 7 bases outside the gene matches. CDR3 DNA sequence: TGCAGTGCTAGAGACACTGAGCGGGAGGAATACAATGAGCAGTTCTTC. It yields the protein CSARDTEREEYNEQFF.

The chain has TRBV12-5 and TRBJ2-3; no firm D call. Germline CDR1 is LGHNT and CDR2 is FRNRAP. The CDR3 is 12 amino acids. V gave up 7 bases and J gave up 3 bases, with 8 bases separating them. The CDR3 loop is CASESTTDTQYF. In DNA, the CDR3 is TGTGCTAGTGAGTCCACTACAGATACGCAGTATTTT.

In DNA, the CDR3 is TGTGCCAGCGAACGGCAGGGCGGTCCAGATACGCAGTATTTT. It translates to CASERQGGPDTQYF. The chain carries TRBV3-1 and TRBJ2-3, with D maybe TRBD1 (5 bases). Trimming removed 8 bases from V and 4 bases from J, with 16 bases in between. This CDR3 has 14 residues. Germline V CDR1 and CDR2: LGHDT, YNNKEL (reference sequence).

The chain is built from TRBV6-1 and TRBJ1-1; no clear D. There are 12 residues in the CDR3. V gave up 7 bases and J gave up 1 base, with 7 bases separating them. CDR1 is MNHNS, CDR2 SASEGT, per germline. CDR3 sequence reads: CASTRQNTEAFF. The CDR3 coding sequence is TGTGCCAGCACCCGACAGAACACTGAAGCTTTCTTT.

CDR3 nucleotides: TGTGCCAGCAGAAAAGGGCTGGGAGAGACCCAGTACTTC. This gives the protein CASRKGLGETQYF. The chain joins TRBV6-1 to TRBJ2-7; no firm D call. The end of the DNA aligns better with TRBJ2-5, so the J call may be wrong. CDR1 MNHNS and CDR2 SASEGT come from the germline V gene. CDR3 length: 13 amino acids.

V gene TRBV2 combines with J gene TRBJ2-3; D call uncertain. Germline lookup yields CDR1 SNHLY and CDR2 FYNNEI. V dropped 9 bases and J dropped 6 bases, with 16 bases sitting between them. This CDR3 spans 13 amino acids. The CDR3 loop is CARRSIPGDTQYF. CDR3 nucleotides: TGTGCCAGGAGAAGTATCCCCGGGGATACGCAGTATTTT.

This chain uses TRBV4-1 with TRBJ1-2; TRBD1 is a possible D gene (6 bases). CDR1 is MGHRA, CDR2 YSYEKL, per germline. V lost 3 bases and J 2 bases, leaving 13 bases between the germline ends. The CDR3 contains 15 residues. DNA of the CDR3: TGCGCCAGCAGCCAGGGTAAAACAGGGAACTATGGCTACACCTTC. Protein sequence: CASSQGKTGNYGYTF.

This clonotype has more than one count but fewer than ten. The J gene is TRBJ2-7, the V gene TRBV2; 8 nucleotides match TRBD2. Germline V gene data show CDR1 as SNHLY and CDR2 as FYNNEI. The ends lost 4 bases at V and 1 base at J; junction bases unmatched: 9. The CDR3 totals 16 residues. The CDR3 reads CASSAPAAGASYEQYF. CDR3 sequence (DNA): TGTGCCAGCAGTGCCCCCGCAGCGGGGGCTTCCTACGAGCAGTACTTC.

The J gene is TRBJ2-1, the V gene TRBV5-1; no clear D. In germline, CDR1 is SGHRS, CDR2 YFSETQ. This CDR3 is 14 amino acids long. Trimming shortened V by 6 bases and J by 1 base, and 11 bases separated the two germline ends. CDR3 sequence reads: CASNPSASYNEQFF. For the CDR3, the DNA is TGCGCCAGCAATCCTTCTGCGTCCTACAATGAGCAGTTCTTC.

The genes are TRBV5-1 and TRBJ1-2; possibly TRBD1 for D (5 bases). Germline values: CDR1 SGHRS, CDR2 YFSETQ. Between the trimmed V and J ends, which lost 4 bases and 4 bases, there was a span of 11 bases. The CDR3 spans 13 residues. The CDR3 DNA reads TGCGCCAGCAGCGTCGCAGGGACCTATGGCTACACCTTC. Its translation: CASSVAGTYGYTF. The complete variable domain, with remaining parts taken from reference TRBV5-1 and TRBJ1-2, reads KAGVTQTPRYLIKTRGQQVTLSCSPISGHRSVSWYQQTPGQGLQFLFEYFSETQRNKGNFPGRFSGRQFSNSRSEMNVSTLELGDSALYLCASSVAGTYGYTFGSGTRLTVV.

CDR3 loop: CSVEAAGTGDYGYTF. CDR3 in DNA: TGCAGCGTTGAAGCCGCCGGGACAGGGGATTATGGCTACACCTTC. This chain links TRBV29-1 with TRBJ1-2; 10 bases are a match to TRBD1. This CDR3 contains 15 residues. The germline CDR1 and CDR2 sequences are SQVTM and ANQGSEA. Trimming cost V 1 base and J 5 bases; bases outside gene matches: 7.

In its sample, this clonotype was seen a few times. This chain uses TRBV7-2 with TRBJ2-1, with TRBD2 matching 8 bases. Germline lookup yields CDR1 SGHTA and CDR2 FQGNSA. V lost 3 bases, J lost 8 bases, and 6 bases stayed unmatched. The CDR3 consists of 14 residues. CDR3 sequence (DNA): TGTGCCAGCAGCTTCGATAGCGGGGTAGATGAGCAGTTCTTC. This sequence encodes CASSFDSGVDEQFF.

The chain uses TRBV20-1 and TRBJ1-1; 10 nucleotides align to TRBD1. J lost 4 bases, V lost 6 bases, and 5 bases had no gene match. The CDR3 loop spans 13 amino acids. Germline CDR1 reads DFQATT; CDR2 reads SNEGSKA (reference sequence). The CDR3 loop is CSATRTGGTEAFF. CDR3 in DNA: TGCAGTGCAACCCGGACAGGGGGCACTGAAGCTTTCTTT.

This clonotype turned up a few times. This chain joins TRBV5-1 and TRBJ2-1; TRBD2 matches at 11 bases. The J segment lost 6 bases and the V segment lost 0 bases, leaving 2 bases of the junction unmatched. The CDR3 totals 15 residues. Germline lookup yields CDR1 SGHRS and CDR2 YFSETQ. The CDR3 here is CASSLATSGGNEQFF. The DNA for the CDR3 is TGCGCCAGCAGCTTGGCCACTAGCGGGGGCAATGAGCAGTTCTTC.